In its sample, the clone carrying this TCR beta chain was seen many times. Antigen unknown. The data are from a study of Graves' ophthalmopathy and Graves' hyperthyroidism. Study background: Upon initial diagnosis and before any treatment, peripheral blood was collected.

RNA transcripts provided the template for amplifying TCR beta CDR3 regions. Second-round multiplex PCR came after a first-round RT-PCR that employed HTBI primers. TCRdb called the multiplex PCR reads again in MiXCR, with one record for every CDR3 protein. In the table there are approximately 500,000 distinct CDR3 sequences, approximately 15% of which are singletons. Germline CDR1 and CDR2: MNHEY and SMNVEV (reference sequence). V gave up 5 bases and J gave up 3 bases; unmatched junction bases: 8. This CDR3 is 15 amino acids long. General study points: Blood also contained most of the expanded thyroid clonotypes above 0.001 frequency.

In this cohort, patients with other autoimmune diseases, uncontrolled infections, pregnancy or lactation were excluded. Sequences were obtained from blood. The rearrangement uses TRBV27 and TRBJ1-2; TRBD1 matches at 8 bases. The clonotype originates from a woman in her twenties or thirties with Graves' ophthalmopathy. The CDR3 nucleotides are TGTGCCAGCAGTACTAGGGACAGGCGCCACTATGGCTACACCTTC. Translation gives CASSTRDRRHYGYTF.